Here is one T cell receptor beta chain with its context. No antigen is known for it. Some clones are missing from TCRdb's copy, which holds only in-frame ones; the method was immunoSEQ multiplex PCR. The table lists 35,000 to 40,000 clones, 90% to 95% of them singletons. This record comes from a study of T cells in tuberculosis. Unsorted cryopreserved PBMC were sequenced, averaging roughly 100,000 T cells per clinical donor. V shed 5 bases, J shed 5 bases, and the junction held 10 bases outside the gene matches. Germline-derived CDR1 and CDR2 are ENHRY and SYGVKD. The CDR3 has 15 amino acids. General study findings and limits: Active tuberculosis patients had shorter CDR3-alpha; the beta difference was nonsignificant. Selection depended on which cryopreserved specimens were available. Active tuberculosis alpha repertoires lay closer to GMM-specific TCRs than controls'.

Material for sequencing was PBMCs. The chain couples TRBV10-3 to TRBJ1-2; 8 positions match TRBD1. This sequence was found in a donor aged 10 to 29 with latent tuberculosis or without tuberculosis infection. Some clones in this sample may be carry-over from other donors' samples. CDR3 loop: CAISPDREQAYGYTF. Written as DNA, the CDR3 is TGTGCCATCAGTCCGGACAGGGAACAAGCGTATGGCTACACCTTC.